The 5 T cell receptor beta chains presented below share a single source sample, sequenced in a study of naive CD8 T cells in extremely preterm neonates. Cord blood came from elective full-term cesareans at roughly 35-42 weeks without labor or membrane rupture. Generated by immunoSEQ multiplex PCR, the TCRdb table keeps only in-frame clones and is missing some. The repertoire has approximately 7,700 clones, 98% of them found once; the top ten carry just over 0.35%. Sequencing input: naive CD8+ T cells from cord blood. The receptors derive from a newborn in good health.

In nucleotides, the CDR3 is TGTGCCAGCAGTTATTTTAGCGGGGGGGCCAATGAGCAGTTCTTC. Amino acids: CASSYFSGGANEQFF. V is TRBV6-5 and J is TRBJ2-1; 11 bases line up with TRBD2. The CDR3 loop spans 15 amino acids. Germline-derived CDR1 and CDR2 are MNHEY and SVGAGI. J gave up 6 bases and V 3 bases, and 4 bases lay outside the gene matches.

V is TRBV7-9 and J is TRBJ2-2, with TRBD2 identical over 14 bases. This CDR3 has 18 amino acids. CDR1 is SEHNR, CDR2 FQNEAQ, per germline (reference sequence). Losses at the gene ends were 5 bases for V and 2 bases for J; bases not matched to a gene: 7. The CDR3 DNA reads TGTGCCAGCAGCCCCCTCGGGACTAGCGGGGGCAACACCGGGGAGCTGTTTTTT. It codes for CASSPLGTSGGNTGELFF.

The V and J genes are TRBV11-3 and TRBJ2-2, with D possibly matching TRBD1 (5 bases). CDR1 is SGHNT and CDR2 is YENEEA in the germline V gene. The CDR3 has 14 residues. V was cut by 0 bases and J by 5 bases, with 7 bases left in between. The chain's CDR3 is CASSLDQGTGELFF. CDR3 coding DNA: TGTGCCAGCAGCTTAGATCAGGGAACCGGGGAGCTGTTTTTT.

This chain joins TRBV30 and TRBJ1-4; TRBD1 aligns across 9 bases. The V and J ends lost 4 bases and 4 bases, in that order; junction bases with no gene match: 4. The CDR3 is made up of 14 amino acids. Germline-derived CDR1 and CDR2 are GTSNPN and SVGIG (reference sequence). The CDR3 nucleotides are TGTGCCTGGACTCCGGGACAGGGTAATGAAAAACTGTTTTTT. Amino acids: CAWTPGQGNEKLFF.

This clone was seen a single time. This chain uses TRBV4-3 with TRBJ1-4; D may be TRBD1 (5 bases). There are 15 residues in the CDR3. Germline lookup yields CDR1 LGHNA and CDR2 YSLEER. The V and J ends lost 1 base and 8 bases respectively, with 14 bases between them. DNA for the CDR3: TGCGCCAGCAGCCAAGCGCACGTAGCAGGGGAAAAACTGTTTTTT. This translates into CASSQAHVAGEKLFF.